These T cell receptor beta chains were read from a single sample in a study of patients and donors after allogeneic stem cell transplantation. A single record per CDR3 protein comes from TCRdb applying MiXCR to the RT-PCR reads. The data show 410,000 or so distinct CDR3 sequences, more than 15% seen once. The sample comprised blood, either unsorted or a sorted T cell fraction (not recorded which). The receptors derive from a human donor who was either an allogeneic HSCT recipient or a stem cell or donor lymphocyte infusion donor (not recorded which). It is not recorded whose cells these are; they may come from a transplant donor. The CDR3 runs from the conserved cysteine through the conserved F or W. D genes are given only for firm matches. The size entry is marked missing in some rows and otherwise reads once, few, many or a size class.

TRBJ1-5	many	TRBV6-1	TRBD1	CASNPGQGANQPQHF	TGTGCCAGCAATCCGGGACAGGGCGCAAATCAGCCCCAGCATTTT
TRBJ2-7	few	TRBV11-3	-	CASSVLVGRQYF	TGTGCCAGCAGCGTACTAGTGGGCCGACAATACTTC
TRBJ1-1	few	TRBV5-6	TRBD1	CASSVPGQGASTEAFF	TGTGCCAGCAGCGTCCCGGGACAGGGGGCAAGCACTGAAGCTTTCTTT
TRBJ2-7	-	TRBV6-6	-	CASSLGTAPEQYF	TGTGCCAGCAGTTTGGGAACAGCCCCCGAGCAGTACTTC
TRBJ1-1	medium-sized	TRBV20-1	-	CSARRETEAFF	TGCAGTGCTAGGAGGGAAACTGAAGCTTTCTTT
TRBJ2-7	-	TRBV12-3/TRBV12-4	TRBD1	CTSSPGQGREQYF	TGTACCAGCAGTCCCGGACAGGGTCGAGAGCAGTACTTC
TRBJ2-4	-	TRBV6-1	-	CASSRGTALAKNIQYF	TGTGCCAGCAGTCGCGGGACAGCGTTAGCCAAAAACATTCAGTACTTC
TRBJ2-5	few	TRBV4-3	TRBD2	CASSHDRSRLADGLGTQYF	TGCGCCAGCAGCCACGATCGGTCCCGACTAGCGGACGGCCTCGGGACCCAGTACTTC
TRBJ1-5	few	TRBV5-1	-	CASSLAVQGHGQPQHF	TGCGCCAGCAGCTTGGCCGTACAGGGACACGGTCAGCCCCAGCATTTT
TRBJ1-1	few	TRBV13	-	CASSSTLKGVTEAFF	TGTGCCAGCAGCTCAACACTAAAAGGGGTCACTGAAGCTTTCTTT
TRBJ1-3	few	TRBV7-8	-	CASSLARATSSGNTIYF	TGTGCCAGCAGTTTAGCCCGGGCCACCTCCTCTGGAAACACCATATATTTT
TRBJ2-1	few	TRBV15	TRBD2	CATSRDRISGRISYNEQFF	TGTGCCACCAGCAGAGATAGGATTAGCGGGAGGATCTCCTACAATGAGCAGTTCTTC
TRBJ2-7	many	TRBV2	TRBD1	CASILKDRVTYEQYF	TGTGCCAGCATTCTCAAGGACAGGGTGACCTACGAGCAGTACTTC
TRBJ2-1	few	TRBV7-8	-	CASSPQGIVQFF	TGTGCCAGCAGCCCGCAGGGGATTGTGCAGTTCTTC
TRBJ2-3	few	TRBV20-1	-	CSASQDSGATTDTQYF	TGCAGTGCTAGTCAGGATAGCGGAGCCACCACAGATACGCAGTATTTT
TRBJ2-7	-	TRBV9	TRBD1	CASSIAGTGAYEQYF	TGTGCCAGCAGCATCGCCGGGACAGGGGCCTACGAGCAGTACTTC
TRBJ2-2	few	TRBV27	-	CASRGAGVTGELFF	TGTGCCAGCAGAGGGGCAGGGGTAACCGGGGAGCTGTTTTTT
TRBJ1-5	few	TRBV20-1	-	CSARSYLGASDQPQHF	TGCAGTGCTAGATCCTATCTTGGGGCTTCGGATCAGCCCCAGCATTTT
TRBJ2-3	-	TRBV12-3/TRBV12-4	-	CASTAEDTQYF	TGTGCCAGCACCGCGGAAGATACGCAGTATTTT
TRBJ1-2	-	TRBV4-1	TRBD1	CASSAGQAPIYGYTF	TGCGCCAGCAGCGCCGGACAGGCCCCCATATATGGCTACACCTTC
TRBJ2-4	few	TRBV30	-	CAWGRGVQYF	TGTGCCTGGGGCAGGGGTGTTCAGTACTTC
TRBJ1-1	few	TRBV4-1	-	CASSQVTNTEAFF	TGCGCCAGCAGCCAAGTTACGAACACTGAAGCTTTCTTT
TRBJ1-1	few	TRBV20-1	TRBD1	CSASRGLGAFF	TGCAGTGCTAGCAGGGGGCTGGGGGCTTTCTTT
TRBJ2-1	few	TRBV6-2/TRBV6-3	TRBD2	CASSYVGTSGRRSSTYNEQFF	TGTGCCAGCAGTTACGTAGGGACTAGCGGGAGACGAAGCAGCACCTACAATGAGCAGTTCTTC
TRBJ1-1	-	TRBV7-3	TRBD1	CASTATGWSEAFF	TGTGCCAGCACTGCGACAGGGTGGAGTGAAGCTTTCTTT
TRBJ2-1	-	TRBV4-1	TRBD1	CASSRRQGDFNEQFF	TGCGCCAGCAGCAGGCGACAGGGGGATTTCAATGAGCAGTTCTTC
TRBJ1-4	few	TRBV5-1	-	CASSPSGTATEKLFF	TGCGCCAGCAGCCCTTCCGGGACGGCGACCGAAAAACTGTTTTTT
TRBJ1-2	-	TRBV18	-	CASSPPNGAGYGYTF	TGTGCCAGCTCACCACCGAACGGGGCGGGGTATGGCTACACCTTC
TRBJ1-4	-	TRBV7-2	TRBD1	CASNRGGKREKLFF	TGTGCCAGCAACAGGGGGGGCAAGAGGGAAAAACTGTTTTTT
TRBJ1-1	few	TRBV29-1	-	CSFPTGLNTEAFF	TGCAGCTTTCCGACAGGTTTGAACACTGAAGCTTTCTTT
TRBJ1-1	-	TRBV5-5	-	CASSIEVRTEAFF	TGTGCCAGCAGCATAGAAGTCAGGACTGAAGCTTTCTTT
TRBJ2-3	few	TRBV5-1	TRBD2	CASSSGRGETDTQYF	TGCGCCAGCAGCTCCGGCCGGGGGGAAACCGATACGCAGTATTTT
TRBJ2-1	-	TRBV30	-	CAWSALDNEQFF	TGTGCCTGGAGTGCCCTAGACAATGAGCAGTTCTTC
TRBJ2-7	-	TRBV7-8	TRBD2	CASSSIAGGEQYF	TGTGCCAGCAGCTCCATAGCGGGAGGCGAGCAGTACTTC
TRBJ2-1	few	TRBV6-1	TRBD2	CATFETSGRGEQFF	TGTGCCACCTTCGAGACTAGCGGGAGAGGGGAGCAGTTCTTC